What follows are 7 T cell receptor beta chains derived from one specimen sequenced in a study. A single record per CDR3 protein comes from TCRdb applying MiXCR to the 5' RACE reads. The data show fewer than 12,000 distinct CDR3 sequences, about a sixth seen once. Tregs were sorted as CD4+CD25+CD127-/low cells. Sequences were obtained from Tregs sorted from a lymph node. These receptors all stem from a female donor with breast cancer.

V is TRBV3-1 and J is TRBJ2-7, with TRBD1 identical over 7 bases. CDR3 length: 14 residues. The germline V gene has CDR1 LGHDT and CDR2 YNNKEL (reference sequence). J gave up 6 bases and V 1 base, and 6 bases lay outside the gene matches. This CDR3 is CASSQASQGFEQYF. As DNA, the CDR3 is TGTGCCAGCAGCCAAGCCTCACAGGGGTTCGAGCAGTACTTC.

In its sample, this clonotype was seen many times. The V and J genes are TRBV12-3 or TRBV12-4 and TRBJ1-5; D possibly corresponds to TRBD1 (5 bases). Trimming stripped 11 bases from V and 4 bases from J, with 18 bases between. This CDR3 comprises 14 residues. The CDR3 loop reads CACTPSGPNQPQHF. Here the CDR3 DNA reads TGTGCCTGCACCCCTTCGGGACCGAATCAGCCCCAGCATTTT.

This clonotype was seen at least ten times. V and J are TRBV20-1 and TRBJ2-3; 11 bases agree with TRBD2. The CDR3 loop spans 17 amino acids. Trimming took 5 bases from V and 2 from J; bases not matched to a gene: 12. CDR1 is DFQATT and CDR2 is SNEGSKA in the germline V gene (reference sequence). CDR3 nucleotide sequence: TGCAGTGCTCAGAGTAGCGGGAGGGCCGGTAACACAGATACGCAGTATTTT. Protein: CSAQSSGRAGNTDTQYF.

In its sample, this clonotype was seen many times. The chain uses TRBV7-9 and TRBJ1-2, with D perhaps matching TRBD1 (5 bases). CDR3 length: 14 residues. V was trimmed by 0 bases and J by 6 bases, leaving 11 bases between them. Looked up from germline, CDR1 is SEHNR and CDR2 is FQNEAQ (reference sequence). As DNA, the CDR3 is TGTGCCAGCAGCTTAGCAGCAGGGCAGGATGGCTACACCTTC. As protein: CASSLAAGQDGYTF.

By share, this clonotype counts as medium-sized. The V gene is TRBV7-9, the J gene TRBJ2-7, with unresolved D. The CDR3 spans 13 residues. From germline, CDR1 is SEHNR and CDR2 FQNEAQ (reference sequence). V lost 8 bases to trimming and J lost 0 bases, with 11 bases between them. The CDR3 sequence is CASESRSSYEQYF. The CDR3 DNA is TGTGCCAGCGAGAGCCGGAGCTCCTACGAGCAGTACTTC.

This clonotype was seen repeatedly, ten times or more. V and J are TRBV29-1 and TRBJ1-2, with D possibly matching TRBD1 (5 bases). Trimming stripped 5 bases from V and 5 bases from J, with 12 bases between. In germline, CDR1 is SQVTM, CDR2 ANQGSEA. This CDR3 has 12 amino acids. DNA for the CDR3: TGCAGCGTTCCCTCGGGGGGGTATGGCTACACCTTC. Its translation: CSVPSGGYGYTF.

Ten or more counts support this clonotype. The V gene is TRBV5-1, the J gene TRBJ2-5; D may match TRBD1 or TRBD2 (5 bases each). Trimming shortened V by 1 base and J by 5 bases, and 9 bases separated the two germline ends. Germline assignment: CDR1 SGHRS and CDR2 YFSETQ. This CDR3 spans 13 amino acids. This CDR3 is CASSLLGDETQYF. The CDR3 nucleotides read TGCGCCAGCAGCTTGTTAGGGGACGAGACCCAGTACTTC.